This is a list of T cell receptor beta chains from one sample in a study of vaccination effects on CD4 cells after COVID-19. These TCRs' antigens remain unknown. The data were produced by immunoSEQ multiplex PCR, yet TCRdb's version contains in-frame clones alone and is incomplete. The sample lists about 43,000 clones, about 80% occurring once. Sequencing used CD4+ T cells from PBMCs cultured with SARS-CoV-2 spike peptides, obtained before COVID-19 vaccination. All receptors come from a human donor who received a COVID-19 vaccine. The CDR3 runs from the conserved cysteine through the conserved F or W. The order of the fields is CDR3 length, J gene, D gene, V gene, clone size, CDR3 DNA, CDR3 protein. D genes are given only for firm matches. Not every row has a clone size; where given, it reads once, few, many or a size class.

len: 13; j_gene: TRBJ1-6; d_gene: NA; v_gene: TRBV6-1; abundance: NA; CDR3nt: TGTGCCAGCAGTGAAGTGATGGGAAACACCCTCCACTTT; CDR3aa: CASSEVMGNTLHF
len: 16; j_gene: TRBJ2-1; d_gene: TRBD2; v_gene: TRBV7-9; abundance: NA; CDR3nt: TGTGCCAGCAGCTTAGGGGGCGGGGGCTCCTACAATGAGCAGTTCTTC; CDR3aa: CASSLGGGGSYNEQFF
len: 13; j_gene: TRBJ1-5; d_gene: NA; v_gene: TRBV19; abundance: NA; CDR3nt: TGTGCCACTACATGGGGTGCGGCTCAGCCCCAGCATTTT; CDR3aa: CATTWGAAQPQHF
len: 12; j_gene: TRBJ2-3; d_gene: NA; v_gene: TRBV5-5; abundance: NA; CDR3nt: TGTGCCAGCAGCTCCGAGGGAGGAACGCAGTATTTT; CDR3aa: CASSSEGGTQYF
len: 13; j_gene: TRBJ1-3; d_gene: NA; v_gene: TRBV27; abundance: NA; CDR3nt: TGTGCCAGCAGCCGTAACACTGGAAACACCATATATTTT; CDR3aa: CASSRNTGNTIYF
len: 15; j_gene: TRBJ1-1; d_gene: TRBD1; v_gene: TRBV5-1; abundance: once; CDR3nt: TGCGCCAGCAGCCTCGGGACAGCCATGAACACTGAAGCTTTCTTT; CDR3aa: CASSLGTAMNTEAFF
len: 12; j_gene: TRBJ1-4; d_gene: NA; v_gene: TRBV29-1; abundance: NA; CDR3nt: TGCAGCGTTGTGGGGACTAATGAAAAACTGTTTTTT; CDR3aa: CSVVGTNEKLFF
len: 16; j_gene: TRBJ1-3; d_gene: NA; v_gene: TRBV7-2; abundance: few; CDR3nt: TGTGCCAGCAGCTTACAACGGACGGGCTCTGGAAACACCATATATTTT; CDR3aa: CASSLQRTGSGNTIYF
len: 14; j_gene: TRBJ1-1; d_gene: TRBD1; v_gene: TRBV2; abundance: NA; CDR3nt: TGTGCCAGCTCTCGGACAGGCCAAAACACTGAAGCTTTCTTT; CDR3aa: CASSRTGQNTEAFF
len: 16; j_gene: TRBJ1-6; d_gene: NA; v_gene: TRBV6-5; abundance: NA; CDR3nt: TGTGCCAGCAGTTCCCGTGGAGTCTCCTATAATTCACCCCTCCACTTT; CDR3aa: CASSSRGVSYNSPLHF
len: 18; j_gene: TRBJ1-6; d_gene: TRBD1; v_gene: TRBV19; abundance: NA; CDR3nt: TGTGCCAGTAGTTTGGACAGGGGATTTAGCTCCTATAATTCACCCCTCCACTTT; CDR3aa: CASSLDRGFSSYNSPLHF
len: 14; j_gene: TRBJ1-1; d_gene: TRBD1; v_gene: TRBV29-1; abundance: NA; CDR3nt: TGCAGCGTTTCGCCACAGGGGAGGAGGACTGAAGCTTTCTTT; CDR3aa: CSVSPQGRRTEAFF
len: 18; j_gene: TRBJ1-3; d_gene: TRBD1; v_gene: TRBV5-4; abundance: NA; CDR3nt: TGTGCCAGCAGCTTGGGGGGGACAGCGACGAGCTCTGGAAACACCATATATTTT; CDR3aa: CASSLGGTATSSGNTIYF
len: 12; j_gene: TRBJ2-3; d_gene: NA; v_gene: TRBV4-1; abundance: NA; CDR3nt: TGCGCCAGCAGCCGGGTAGGCGATACGCAGTATTTT; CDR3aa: CASSRVGDTQYF
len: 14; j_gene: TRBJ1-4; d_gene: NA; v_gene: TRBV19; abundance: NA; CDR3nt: TGTGCCAGTAGCCCGCCTGGGACTAATGAAAAACTGTTTTTT; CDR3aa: CASSPPGTNEKLFF
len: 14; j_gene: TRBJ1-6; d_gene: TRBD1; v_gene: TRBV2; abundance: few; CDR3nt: TGTGCCAGCAAAACGACAGGGGATAATTCACCCCTCCACTTT; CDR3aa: CASKTTGDNSPLHF
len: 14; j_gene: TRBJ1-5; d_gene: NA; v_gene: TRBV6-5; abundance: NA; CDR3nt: TGTGCCAGCAGTTCCGACAGTAGCAATCAGCCCCAGCATTTT; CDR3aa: CASSSDSSNQPQHF
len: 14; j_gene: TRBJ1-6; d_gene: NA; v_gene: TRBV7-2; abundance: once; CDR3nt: TGTGCCGGGAGGGGTCCGCTATGGAATTCACCCCTCCACTTT; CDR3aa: CAGRGPLWNSPLHF
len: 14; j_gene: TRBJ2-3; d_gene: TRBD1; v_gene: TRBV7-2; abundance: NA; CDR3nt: TGTGCCAGCACCTGGGACAGGGGGGCAGATACGCAGTATTTT; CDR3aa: CASTWDRGADTQYF
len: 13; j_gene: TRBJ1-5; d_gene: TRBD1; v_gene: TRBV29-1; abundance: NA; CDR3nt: TGCAGCGTGGGACAGGGTGTCAATCAGCCCCAGCATTTT; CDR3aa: CSVGQGVNQPQHF
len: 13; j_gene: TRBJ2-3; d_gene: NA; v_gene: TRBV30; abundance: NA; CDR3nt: TGTGCCTGGAGTGGCTTCAGGGCAGATACGCAGTATTTT; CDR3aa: CAWSGFRADTQYF
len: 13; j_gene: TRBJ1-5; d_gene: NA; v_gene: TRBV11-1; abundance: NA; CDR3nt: TGTGCCAGCAGCTTAATCCAAGGACAGCCCCAGCATTTT; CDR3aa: CASSLIQGQPQHF
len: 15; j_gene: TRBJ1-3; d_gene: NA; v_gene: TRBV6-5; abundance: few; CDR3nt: TGTGCCAGCAGTTACGCATCAGGGGCTGGAAACACCATATATTTT; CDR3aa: CASSYASGAGNTIYF
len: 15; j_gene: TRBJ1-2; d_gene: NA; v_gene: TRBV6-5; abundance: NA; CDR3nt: TGTGCCAGCAGTTACGCAATGGCTTGGTCCTATGGCTACACCTTC; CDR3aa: CASSYAMAWSYGYTF
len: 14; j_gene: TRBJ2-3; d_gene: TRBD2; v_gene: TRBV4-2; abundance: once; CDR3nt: TGTGCCAGCAGCTTAGGTGGGGGGGGTGATACGCAGTATTTT; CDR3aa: CASSLGGGGDTQYF
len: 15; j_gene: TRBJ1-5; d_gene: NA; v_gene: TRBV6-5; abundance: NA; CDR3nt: TGTGCCAGCAGTTACTCGATACGGGATTATCAGCCCCAGCATTTT; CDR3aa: CASSYSIRDYQPQHF
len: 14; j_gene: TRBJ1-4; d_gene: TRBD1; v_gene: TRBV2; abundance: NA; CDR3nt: TGTGCCAGCAGTGAAACCTCAGGGGGCGAGAAACTGTTTTTT; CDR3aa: CASSETSGGEKLFF
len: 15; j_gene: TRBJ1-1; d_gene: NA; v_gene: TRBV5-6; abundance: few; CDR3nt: TGTGCCAGCAGCTTACTGCGGGGACTAAACACTGAAGCTTTCTTT; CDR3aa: CASSLLRGLNTEAFF
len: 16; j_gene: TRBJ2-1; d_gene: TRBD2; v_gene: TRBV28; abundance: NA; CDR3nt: TGTGCCAGTCCGCCAGTCCGCGGGGGGGCACTAAATGAGCAGTTCTTC; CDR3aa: CASPPVRGGALNEQFF
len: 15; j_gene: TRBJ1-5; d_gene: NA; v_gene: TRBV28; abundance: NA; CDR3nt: TGTGCCAGCAGTTTCGGGAGCGATAGCAATCAGCCCCAGCATTTT; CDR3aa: CASSFGSDSNQPQHF
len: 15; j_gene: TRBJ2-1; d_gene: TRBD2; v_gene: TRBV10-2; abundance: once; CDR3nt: TGCGCCAGCAGCTTCCTAGCGGGGGAATACAATGAGCAGTTCTTC; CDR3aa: CASSFLAGEYNEQFF
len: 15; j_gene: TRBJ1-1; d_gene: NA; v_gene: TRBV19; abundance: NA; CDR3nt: TGTGCCAGTAGTATAGCTCCCAGACAGAACACTGAAGCTTTCTTT; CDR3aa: CASSIAPRQNTEAFF
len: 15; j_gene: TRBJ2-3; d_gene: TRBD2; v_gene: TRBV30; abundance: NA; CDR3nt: TGTGCCTGGAGTGTAGCGGGGGGATTCATAGATACGCAGTATTTT; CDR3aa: CAWSVAGGFIDTQYF
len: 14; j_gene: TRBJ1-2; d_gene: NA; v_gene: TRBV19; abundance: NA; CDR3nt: TGTGCCAGTAGTACATTAACAGGGAGCGGTGGCTACACCTTC; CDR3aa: CASSTLTGSGGYTF
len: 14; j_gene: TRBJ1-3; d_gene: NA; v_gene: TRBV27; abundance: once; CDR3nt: TGTGCCAGCAGTTCAGGAGGCTCTGGAAACACCATATATTTT; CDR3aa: CASSSGGSGNTIYF
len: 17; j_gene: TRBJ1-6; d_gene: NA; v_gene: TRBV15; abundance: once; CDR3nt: TGTGCCACCAGCAGAACTCCCGGACTCGAGAGTAATTCACCCCTCCACTTT; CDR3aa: CATSRTPGLESNSPLHF
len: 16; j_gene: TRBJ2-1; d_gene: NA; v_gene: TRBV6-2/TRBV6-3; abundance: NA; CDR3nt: TGTGCCAGCAGTTACTCGACCGGGTTCTCCTACAATGAGCAGTTCTTC; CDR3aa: CASSYSTGFSYNEQFF
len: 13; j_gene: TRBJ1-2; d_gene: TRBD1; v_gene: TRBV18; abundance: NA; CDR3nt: TGTGCCAGCTCGGGGGACAGGCTGTATGGCTACACCTTC; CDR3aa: CASSGDRLYGYTF
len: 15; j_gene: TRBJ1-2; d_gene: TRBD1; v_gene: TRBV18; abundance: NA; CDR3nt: TGTGCCAGCTCTCGACTGACAGGGTCGGACTATGGCTACACCTTC; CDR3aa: CASSRLTGSDYGYTF
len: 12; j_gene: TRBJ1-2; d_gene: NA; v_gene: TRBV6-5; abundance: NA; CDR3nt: TGTGCCAGCAGTACGGGGGGTCCCGGCTACACCTTC; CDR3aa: CASSTGGPGYTF
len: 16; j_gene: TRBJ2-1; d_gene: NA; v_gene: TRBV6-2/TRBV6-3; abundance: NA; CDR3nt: TGTGCCAGCAGTACCTCGCCCTCGCGGGGGCCTTGGGAGCAGTTCTTC; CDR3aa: CASSTSPSRGPWEQFF
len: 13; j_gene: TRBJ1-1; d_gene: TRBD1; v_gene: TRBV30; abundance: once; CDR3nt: TGTGCCTGGAGAATCACCGGGACAGGGAAAGCTTTCTTT; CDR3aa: CAWRITGTGKAFF
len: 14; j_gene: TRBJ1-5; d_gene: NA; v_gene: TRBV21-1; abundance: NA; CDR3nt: TGTGCCAGCAGCAAAGGACAGGGCAATCAGCCCCAGCATTTT; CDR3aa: CASSKGQGNQPQHF
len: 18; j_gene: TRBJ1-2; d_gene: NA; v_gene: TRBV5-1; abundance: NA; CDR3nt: TGCGCCAGCAGCTCCCGGGGAGGCAGGGCCTCTAATAACTATGGCTACACCTTC; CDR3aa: CASSSRGGRASNNYGYTF
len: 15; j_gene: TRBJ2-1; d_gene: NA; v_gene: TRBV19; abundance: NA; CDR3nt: TGTGCCAGTAGTCCTCTGGGCAATAGCGACAATGAGCAGTTCTTC; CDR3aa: CASSPLGNSDNEQFF
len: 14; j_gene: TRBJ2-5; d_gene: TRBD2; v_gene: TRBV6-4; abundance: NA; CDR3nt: TGTGCCAGCAGTGAATTAGCGGGGGTAGGGACCCAGTACTTC; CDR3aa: CASSELAGVGTQYF
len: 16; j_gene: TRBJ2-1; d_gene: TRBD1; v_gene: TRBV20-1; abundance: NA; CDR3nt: TGCAGTGCTAGTTCCCCGGGACAGGGAGATTACAATGAGCAGTTCTTC; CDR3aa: CSASSPGQGDYNEQFF
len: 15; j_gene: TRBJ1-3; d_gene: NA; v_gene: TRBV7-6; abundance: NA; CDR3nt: TGTGCCAGCAGCCCTGTATCCCACCCTGGAAACACCATATATTTT; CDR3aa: CASSPVSHPGNTIYF
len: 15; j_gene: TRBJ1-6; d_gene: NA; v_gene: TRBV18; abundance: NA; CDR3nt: TGTGCCAGCTCCCCGGATTCTATTGAAACCTCACCCCTCCACTTT; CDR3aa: CASSPDSIETSPLHF
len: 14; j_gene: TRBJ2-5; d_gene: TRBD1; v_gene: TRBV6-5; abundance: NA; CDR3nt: TGTGCCAGCACCGCGAACAGGGGACAAGAGACCCAGTACTTC; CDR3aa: CASTANRGQETQYF
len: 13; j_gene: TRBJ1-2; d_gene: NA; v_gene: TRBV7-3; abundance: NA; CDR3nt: TGTGCCAGCAGCTTAGGGCGGGGCTATGGCTACACCTTC; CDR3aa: CASSLGRGYGYTF
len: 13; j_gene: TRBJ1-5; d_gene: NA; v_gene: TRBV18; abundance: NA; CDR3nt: TGTGCCAGCTCACCAGAACGTCGTCAGCCCCAGCATTTT; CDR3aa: CASSPERRQPQHF